This T cell receptor (beta chain) is from a study of cytotoxic CD8 clonotypes in ibrutinib-treated CLL. The overall study: Across the patients, approximately 10 were relapsed/refractory, over 14 treatment-naive and about 17 IGHV unmutated.

About this clone: The antigen is undetermined.

V dropped 5 bases and J dropped 7; count of bases not matched to a gene: 11. Germline V lookup: CDR1 SNHLY, CDR2 FYNNEI. The CDR3 covers 15 residues. For TCR beta libraries, roughly 2.2 micrograms of genomic DNA were obtained from cryopreserved PBMCs. Findings and limits, study-wide: An increase in clonality occurred at ibrutinib response, followed by a return toward baseline at progression.

Produced via immunoSEQ multiplex PCR; TCRdb's table is partial and in-frame only. Of just over 65,000 clones in the sample, about 63% were seen once. This receptor was identified in a human donor with chronic lymphocytic leukemia. The material sequenced was PBMCs, taken after 12 months of ibrutinib treatment. The chain uses TRBV2 and TRBJ2-1, with 7 bases matching TRBD2. CDR3 coding DNA: TGTGCCAGCAGTCGTGGACTAGGGACGGGTAATGAGCAGTTCTTC. It encodes CASSRGLGTGNEQFF.